What follows are 18 T cell receptor beta chains derived from one specimen sequenced in a study of regulatory T cells in long-lasting Graves disease. Libraries of TCR beta came from iRepertoire HTBI primers plus Arm-PCR of CDR3 regions. TCRdb reprocessed the multiplex PCR reads with MiXCR, giving one entry per CDR3 protein. The sample records roughly 530,000 distinct CDR3 sequences, 15% to 20% being singletons. The time point was: newly diagnosed GD, antithyroid drugs for less than 3 months. Generation of the TCR library employed RNA extracted from PBMCs. These data were likewise used in another study, on T cells in Graves' hyperthyroidism and ophthalmopathy.

The sequenced sample was peripheral blood mononuclear cells (PBMCs), obtained at new diagnosis, from a patient treated with antithyroid drugs. All receptors derive from a woman aged 35-65 years with Graves disease.

The V call is TRBV15, the J call TRBJ1-6; D unresolved. Germline V gene data show CDR1 as LNHNV and CDR2 as YYDKDF (reference sequence). V was clipped by 0 bases and J by 6 bases, with 15 bases between them. The CDR3 has 17 residues. The CDR3 DNA reads as TGTGCCACCAGCAGAGATTTGAAGGGCGGAACTAATTCACCCCTCCACTTT. Translation gives CATSRDLKGGTNSPLHF.

This sequence joins TRBV4-2 and TRBJ2-1; 8 nucleotides align to TRBD2. The CDR3 has 16 residues. Trimming at V came to 1 base and at J to 3 bases, leaving 5 bases not matched to a gene. CDR1 LGHNA and CDR2 YNFKEQ come from the germline V gene. CDR3 protein: CASSQAGGANYNEQFF. CDR3 coding DNA: TGTGCCAGCAGCCAAGCCGGGGGGGCCAACTACAATGAGCAGTTCTTC.

This chain joins TRBV4-1 and TRBJ1-2; tentative D call: TRBD1 (5 bases). Germline CDR1 MGHRA, CDR2 YSYEKL. CDR3 length equals 16 residues. V was shortened by 3 bases and J by 4 bases, with 18 bases between the two germline ends. The CDR3 protein is CASSHPRQTGGYGYTF. The DNA of the CDR3 is TGCGCCAGCAGCCACCCTAGACAGACCGGGGGCTATGGCTACACCTTC.

This clonotype occurred a few times. The V gene is TRBV5-1, the J gene TRBJ2-5; TRBD1 matches 7 bases. The CDR3 loop spans 16 amino acids. The germline CDR1 and CDR2 sequences are SGHRS and YFSETQ. V dropped 6 bases and J dropped 1; count of bases not matched to a gene: 12. Here the CDR3 reads CASNEQGNIGQETQYF. DNA of the CDR3: TGCGCCAGCAACGAACAGGGGAATATAGGCCAAGAGACCCAGTACTTC.

The chain links TRBV20-1 to TRBJ1-4; the D gene is possibly TRBD1 (5 bases). Looked up from germline, CDR1 is DFQATT and CDR2 is SNEGSKA (reference sequence). There are 17 residues in the CDR3. V lost 4 bases, J lost 7 bases, and 25 bases lay in between. The CDR3, as DNA: TGCAGTGCTACTCGGGGGGGAGCCCGCACCTTTATTGAAAAACTGTTTTTT. Its translation: CSATRGGARTFIEKLFF.

V is TRBV9 and J is TRBJ2-3; D is perhaps TRBD2 (5 bases). The CDR3 has 13 residues. Germline V gene data show CDR1 as SGDLS and CDR2 as YYNGEE. The ends were cut back, 4 bases at V and 6 bases at J, with 12 bases in the middle. The CDR3 is CASSPDLADTQYF. In nucleotides, the CDR3 is TGTGCCAGCAGCCCGGACTTGGCTGATACGCAGTATTTT.

The table lists this clonotype with a few counts. The genes are TRBV5-5 and TRBJ2-1; TRBD2 matches at 9 bases. With 0 bases clipped from V and 7 bases from J, the junction kept 5 bases outside the gene matches. CDR1 and CDR2 from the germline V gene are SGHKS and YYEKEE (reference sequence). The CDR3 consists of 15 residues. The CDR3 spells CASSLGLAGINEQFF. CDR3 sequence (DNA): TGTGCCAGCAGCTTGGGGCTAGCGGGGATAAATGAGCAGTTCTTC. Looking up the rest from reference TRBV5-5 and TRBJ2-1 gives the full variable domain: DAGVTQSPTHLIKTRGQQVTLRCSPISGHKSVSWYQQVLGQGPQFIFQYYEKEERGRGNFPDRFSARQFPNYSSELNVNALLLGDSALYLCASSLGLAGINEQFFGPGTRLTVL.

J is TRBJ1-2 and V is TRBV6-1, with TRBD1 matching 10 bases. From germline, CDR1 is MNHNS and CDR2 SASEGT. With 6 bases clipped from V and 8 bases from J, the junction kept 12 bases outside the gene matches. There are 15 residues in the CDR3. The CDR3 sequence is CASRPAGTGAGGYTF. CDR3 nucleotides: TGTGCCAGCAGACCAGCCGGGACAGGGGCTGGAGGCTACACCTTC.

This clonotype was found many times. V gene TRBV11-2 combines with J gene TRBJ2-2; D remains unclear. Trimming removed 3 bases from V and 0 bases from J, with 5 bases in between. Germline CDR1 reads SGHAT; CDR2 reads FQNNGV. This CDR3 has 14 residues. The DNA of the CDR3 is TGTGCCAGCAGCTTCGACACGAACACCGGGGAGCTGTTTTTT. This sequence encodes CASSFDTNTGELFF.

This clonotype was seen only a few times. The chain employs TRBV7-9 and TRBJ2-2; the D is unclear. Trimming took off 2 bases at V and 2 bases at J, with 12 bases between the two ends. Germline assignment: CDR1 SEHNR and CDR2 FQNEAQ (reference sequence). The CDR3 is 16 amino acids. CDR3 nucleotides: TGTGCCAGCAGCTTACTACAGACCGGCAACACCGGGGAGCTGTTTTTT. Its protein product is CASSLLQTGNTGELFF.

This clonotype was observed a single time. The rearrangement joins TRBV2 to TRBJ2-5; TRBD2 matches at 12 bases. Germline CDR1 and CDR2: SNHLY and FYNNEI. This CDR3 comprises 13 residues. The V and J ends lost 11 bases and 3 bases, in that order; junction bases with no gene match: 4. The CDR3 reads CAVGLAGKETQYF. The CDR3 nucleotides read TGTGCCGTCGGACTAGCGGGGAAAGAGACCCAGTACTTC.

This clonotype was observed a few times. The CDR3 nucleotides are TGTGCCAGCAGCCTCCGTTCCAGGGTAGCCAAAAACATTCAGTACTTC. The encoded protein is CASSLRSRVAKNIQYF. The chain uses TRBV3-1 and TRBJ2-4; a weak D match, TRBD1 (5 bases). The V end lost 4 bases, the J end lost 0 bases, and 13 bases lay between the germline ends. This CDR3 is built from 16 residues. Germline CDR1 and CDR2: LGHDT and YNNKEL (reference sequence). The variable domain in full, with the rest retrieved from reference TRBV3-1 and TRBJ2-4, is DTAVSQTPKYLVTQMGNDKSIKCEQNLGHDTMYWYKQDSKKFLKIMFSYNNKELIINETVPNRFSPKSPDKAHLNLHINSLELGDSAVYFCASSLRSRVAKNIQYFGAGTRLSVL.

This clonotype was seen ten or more times. CDR3 amino acids: CASSPGTGGLNTEAFF. In nucleotides, the CDR3 is TGTGCCAGTAGTCCCGGGACAGGGGGCTTGAACACTGAAGCTTTCTTT. The chain carries TRBV19 and TRBJ1-1, with 12 bases aligning to TRBD1. Trimming at V came to 5 bases and at J to 0 bases, leaving 4 bases not matched to a gene. Germline loops: CDR1 LNHDA, CDR2 SQIVND (reference sequence). This CDR3 spans 16 amino acids.

This clonotype has just one count. The chain has TRBV12-3 or TRBV12-4 and TRBJ2-1; the D call may be TRBD1 or TRBD2 (5 bases each). V was clipped by 6 bases and J by 4 bases, with 16 bases between them. The CDR3 consists of 15 residues. CDR3 bases: TGTGCCAGCAGCCCCGTTGGGGGTTTTTACAATGAGCAGTTCTTC. Translating gives CASSPVGGFYNEQFF.

The chain carries TRBV20-1 and TRBJ2-7; 11 bases align to TRBD2. The germline V gene encodes CDR1 DFQATT and CDR2 SNEGSKA (reference sequence). With V trimmed by 3 bases and J by 1 base, 8 bases remained unmatched. The CDR3 totals 16 residues. The CDR3 loop reads CSASVLAGGISYEQYF. For the CDR3, the DNA is TGCAGTGCTAGTGTTCTAGCGGGGGGAATATCCTACGAGCAGTACTTC.

This clonotype was recorded at least ten times. The chain links TRBV2 to TRBJ1-1, with TRBD1 matching over 8 bases. This CDR3 region has 15 residues. Trimming removed 5 bases from V and 2 bases from J; junction bases left unmatched: 7. CDR1 and CDR2 (germline): SNHLY, FYNNEI. CDR3 nucleotides: TGTGCCAGCAGTCCGGGACAGGTATTAAACACTGAAGCTTTCTTT. Translating it yields CASSPGQVLNTEAFF.

The chain uses TRBV6-5 and TRBJ1-5; D gene uncertain. This CDR3 comprises 12 residues. V lost 2 bases and J 7 bases, leaving 6 bases between the germline ends. Per the germline V gene, CDR1 is MNHEY and CDR2 is SVGAGI. CDR3: CASSYPPQPQHF. As DNA, the CDR3 is TGTGCCAGCAGTTACCCACCCCAGCCCCAGCATTTT.

This clonotype is a singleton in its sample. With a much larger clone just one base away, this may be a read error. This rearrangement joins TRBV12-5 to TRBJ2-3; D perhaps matches TRBD1 (5 bases). This CDR3 comprises 15 residues. Germline lookup yields CDR1 LGHNT and CDR2 FRNRAP. CDR3 DNA sequence: TGTGCAACCGTTGGGGCCAGTGGCGCGACAGATACGCAGTATTTT. Its protein is CATVGASGATDTQYF. Full variable domain (missing parts from reference TRBV12-5 and TRBJ2-3): DARVTQTPRHKVTEMGQEVTMRCQPILGHNTVFWYRQTMMQGLELLAYFRNRAPLDDSGMPKDRFSAEMPDATLATLKIQPSEPRDSAVYFCATVGASGATDTQYFGPGTRLTVL.